The 5 T cell receptor beta chains below were found in one sample sequenced in a study of cytotoxic CD8 clonotypes in ibrutinib-treated CLL. The method was immunoSEQ multiplex PCR; TCRdb's version includes in-frame clones alone and lacks a portion of them. The sample yields 300,000 to 400,000 clones, roughly 70% seen once. This specimen was PBMCs, taken after 36 months of ibrutinib treatment. Receptors originate from a human donor with chronic lymphocytic leukemia.

This chain uses TRBV29-1 with TRBJ2-7; TRBD2 agrees at 11 bases. CDR1 and CDR2 (germline): SQVTM, ANQGSEA. This CDR3 has 13 amino acids. The CDR3 coding sequence is TGCAGTCCCGGGACTAGCGGAACCTACGAGCAGTACTTC. Encoded protein: CSPGTSGTYEQYF.

The rearrangement uses TRBV6-1 and TRBJ2-5; possible D gene TRBD2, 7 bases. V was shortened by 2 bases and J by 4 bases, with 20 bases between the two germline ends. The CDR3 runs 17 residues. Germline V gene data show CDR1 as MNHNS and CDR2 as SASEGT. The CDR3 spells CASSESLAEMGAETQYF. The CDR3, as DNA: TGTGCCAGCAGTGAAAGCCTAGCGGAGATGGGGGCAGAGACCCAGTACTTC.

In this sample, this clone turned up a few times. Written as DNA, the CDR3 is TGTGCCAGTAGCCCGGGACTCCGCCGGGAGCAGTACTTC. It specifies CASSPGLRREQYF. The genes are TRBV19 and TRBJ2-7; TRBD2 is a possible D gene (6 bases). Germline CDR1 and CDR2: LNHDA and SQIVND (reference sequence). V was trimmed by 6 bases and J by 7 bases, leaving 16 bases between them. The CDR3 extends over 13 amino acids.

The chain joins TRBV15 to TRBJ2-3, with D hard to call. Germline CDR1 reads LNHNV; CDR2 reads YYDKDF (reference sequence). This CDR3 contains 14 residues. The germline V and J ends were trimmed by 3 bases and 3 bases, with 10 bases remaining between them. Written as DNA, the CDR3 is TGTGCCACCAGCAGGGGGTTGGTGACAGATACGCAGTATTTT. Protein product: CATSRGLVTDTQYF.

Written as DNA, the CDR3 is TGTGCCAGCAGCTTAGTAAGGAGCGGGGGGCGTAACATTCAGTACTTC. Translating it yields CASSLVRSGGRNIQYF. V and J are TRBV7-8 and TRBJ2-4; 9 bases align to TRBD2. CDR3 length equals 16 residues. After removal of 1 base from V and 7 bases from J, the junction contained 8 bases not matched to a gene. Germline CDR1 and CDR2: SGHVS and FQNEAQ.